Following are 22 T cell receptor beta chains from one sample sequenced in a study of blood T cell repertoires in COVID-19. TCRdb's copy holds only in-frame clones and misses some; the assay was immunoSEQ multiplex PCR. Here the sample spans nearly 25,000 clones, about 90% being singletons. The sequenced sample was peripheral blood. These receptors originate from a man between 65 and 85 years old with active COVID-19.

This chain connects TRBV25-1 to TRBJ2-1, with D unclear. Germline loops: CDR1 MGHDK, CDR2 SYGVNS. The CDR3 consists of 17 residues. Trimming took 0 bases from V and 0 from J, leaving 12 bases between them. CDR3 nucleotide sequence: TGTGCCAGCAGTGAATATCTCTCTGCAGTCTCCTACAATGAGCAGTTCTTC. This codes for CASSEYLSAVSYNEQFF.

V and J are TRBV28 and TRBJ1-2; the D is unclear. Trimming shortened V by 3 bases and J by 8 bases, and 10 bases separated the two germline ends. Germline V lookup: CDR1 MDHEN, CDR2 SYDVKM. This CDR3 has 12 amino acids. The CDR3 region has the DNA TGTGCCAGCAGTTTTACGGTGTGGGGCTACACCTTC. It translates to CASSFTVWGYTF.

The chain links TRBV28 to TRBJ1-1; 8 bases match TRBD1. Germline CDR1 and CDR2: MDHEN and SYDVKM. The length of the CDR3 is 13 residues. V lost 7 bases and J lost 4; bases outside the gene matches: 5. CDR3 residues: CASITGGGTEAFF. The DNA for the CDR3 is TGTGCCAGCATCACAGGGGGAGGCACTGAAGCTTTCTTT. Supplemented by reference TRBV28 and TRBJ1-1, the full variable domain reads DVKVTQSSRYLVKRTGEKVFLECVQDMDHENMFWYRQDPGLGLRLIYFSYDVKMKEKGDIPEGYSVSREKKERFSLILESASTNQTSMYLCASITGGGTEAFFGQGTRLTVV.

This chain links TRBV6-2 or TRBV6-3 with TRBJ2-3; 13 nucleotides match TRBD2. The CDR3 spans 18 residues. The ends lost 4 bases at V and 0 bases at J; junction bases unmatched: 7. CDR1 and CDR2 (germline): MNHEY, SVGEGT. The CDR3: CASSFRTSGGASTDTQYF. CDR3 nucleotide sequence: TGTGCCAGCAGTTTTCGGACTAGCGGGGGAGCTAGCACAGATACGCAGTATTTT.

This clone was detected only a few times. The gene calls are TRBV30 and TRBJ2-7, with TRBD1 matching over 8 bases. Germline CDR1 is GTSNPN and CDR2 is SVGIG (reference sequence). The CDR3 is made up of 15 amino acids. J gave up 0 bases and V 4 bases, and 8 bases lay outside the gene matches. Here the CDR3 DNA reads TGTGCCTGGACGCGGCCAGGGGGCGTCTCCTACGAGCAGTACTTC. Its protein is CAWTRPGGVSYEQYF.

This rearrangement joins TRBV5-6 to TRBJ1-1; TRBD1 agrees at 8 bases. The length of the CDR3 is 14 residues. Germline CDR1 reads SGHDT; CDR2 reads YYEEEE. V shed 0 bases, J shed 4 bases, and the junction held 2 bases outside the gene matches. DNA for the CDR3: TGTGCCAGCAGCTTGGGACAGGGGATCACTGAAGCTTTCTTT. It yields the protein CASSLGQGITEAFF.

The J gene is TRBJ2-2, the V gene TRBV4-1, with TRBD2 as a possible D gene (6 bases). CDR1 MGHRA and CDR2 YSYEKL come from the germline V gene. V dropped 1 base and J dropped 2 bases, with 11 bases sitting between them. The CDR3 runs to 16 residues. CDR3 protein: CASSQAPAGNTGELFF. In nucleotides, the CDR3 is TGCGCCAGCAGCCAAGCTCCAGCGGGCAACACCGGGGAGCTGTTTTTT.

The CDR3 region is CASSLDPSSGNTIYF. CDR3 DNA: TGCGCCAGCAGCTTGGATCCCAGCTCTGGAAACACCATATATTTT. This chain links TRBV5-1 with TRBJ1-3, with D hard to call. V lost 0 bases and J 0 bases, leaving 7 bases between the germline ends. This CDR3 is 15 amino acids long. Germline CDR1 reads SGHRS; CDR2 reads YFSETQ.

The chain has TRBV5-1 and TRBJ2-7; possibly TRBD1 for D (6 bases). Trimming cost V 5 bases and J 4 bases, with 16 bases left between them. The CDR3 length is 14 residues. Germline CDR1 SGHRS, CDR2 YFSETQ. CDR3 amino acids: CASSQGHDFYEQYF. The CDR3 DNA sequence: TGCGCCAGCAGTCAGGGACATGACTTTTACGAGCAGTACTTC.

The rearrangement uses TRBV6-5 and TRBJ2-7; perhaps TRBD1 as D (7 bases). This CDR3 spans 14 amino acids. The germline V gene encodes CDR1 MNHEY and CDR2 SVGAGI. V was pared by 8 bases and J by 0 bases, with 14 bases between. The CDR3 nucleotides read TGTGCCAGCCCTGCAGGGGGGAACTCCTACGAGCAGTACTTC. It yields the protein CASPAGGNSYEQYF.

The chain is built from TRBV7-2 and TRBJ2-1; D gene unclear. V dropped 7 bases and J dropped 7 bases, with 14 bases sitting between them. The CDR3 length is 13 residues. Germline-derived CDR1 and CDR2 are SGHTA and FQGNSA. The CDR3 sequence: CASTIDWLNEQFF. The CDR3 DNA reads as TGTGCCAGCACCATCGACTGGCTGAATGAGCAGTTCTTC.

The rearrangement uses TRBV7-2 and TRBJ1-6; D gene uncertain. Trimming removed 1 base at V and 13 bases at J, with 11 bases between. Germline CDR1 SGHTA, CDR2 FQGNSA. The CDR3 covers 13 residues. The CDR3 region is CASSLGTSSPLHF. CDR3 coding DNA: TGTGCCAGCAGCTTAGGTACATCATCGCCCCTCCACTTT. Full variable domain (missing parts from reference TRBV7-2 and TRBJ1-6): GAGVSQSPSNKVTEKGKDVELRCDPISGHTALYWYRQSLGQGLEFLIYFQGNSAPDKSGLPSDRFSAERTGGSVSTLTIQRTQQEDSAVYLCASSLGTSSPLHFGNGTRLTVT.

J is TRBJ1-5 and V is TRBV2; D gene unclear. This CDR3 comprises 15 residues. Trimming stripped 6 bases from V and 2 bases from J, with 14 bases between. CDR1 is SNHLY, CDR2 FYNNEI, per germline. The DNA for the CDR3 is TGTGCCAGCAGCACAGCAAACCAGGGCAATCAGCCCCAGCATTTT. It yields the protein CASSTANQGNQPQHF.

The chain uses TRBV6-5 and TRBJ1-1; TRBD1 agrees at 7 bases. CDR3 length: 13 residues. Unmatched junction bases numbered 10, after V lost 5 bases and J lost 10 bases. Per germline, CDR1 MNHEY and CDR2 SVGAGI. CDR3 bases: TGTGCCAGCAGTAGAGACAGGGTTCGGAGAGCTTTCTTT. Its protein product is CASSRDRVRRAFF.

V gene TRBV6-5 combines with J gene TRBJ2-7, with D hard to call. Germline loops: CDR1 MNHEY, CDR2 SVGAGI. This CDR3 comprises 15 residues. Trimming left V 6 bases short and J 0 bases short, with 15 bases between. The CDR3 protein is CASRVQTMSSYEQYF. Written as DNA, the CDR3 is TGTGCCAGCAGGGTACAGACGATGTCCTCCTACGAGCAGTACTTC.

CDR3 sequence: CASSILAGESTDTQYF. Written as DNA, the CDR3 is TGTGCCAGTAGTATCCTAGCGGGGGAATCCACAGATACGCAGTATTTT. This chain connects TRBV19 to TRBJ2-3; the match to TRBD2 covers 10 bases. The CDR3 has 16 residues. V was clipped by 3 bases and J by 2 bases; unmatched bases: 5. Germline values: CDR1 LNHDA, CDR2 SQIVND (reference sequence).

The chain joins TRBV7-2 to TRBJ2-1; 10 positions match TRBD1. The V gene's germline CDR1 is SGHTA and CDR2 FQGNSA. The CDR3 totals 16 residues. V was pared by 5 bases and J by 6 bases, with 10 bases of the junction left unmatched. The CDR3 region is CASSRRPGTGVNEQFF. The CDR3, as DNA: TGTGCCAGCAGCAGACGTCCCGGGACAGGGGTCAATGAGCAGTTCTTC.

The chain uses TRBV2 and TRBJ2-5; 7 bases line up with TRBD2. With 8 bases clipped from V and 4 bases from J, the junction kept 7 bases outside the gene matches. The germline V gene encodes CDR1 SNHLY and CDR2 FYNNEI. The CDR3 has 13 amino acids. The CDR3 DNA sequence: TGTGCCAGCGGGGGGACTACCCTAGAGACCCAGTACTTC. Its translation is CASGGTTLETQYF.

The chain is built from TRBV18 and TRBJ2-7, with D perhaps TRBD1 (6 bases). In germline, CDR1 is KGHSH, CDR2 LQKENI. Trimming took off 3 bases at V and 5 bases at J, with 14 bases between the two ends. This CDR3 has 14 residues. The DNA for the CDR3 is TGTGCCAGCTCACCTACAACAGGGCGCGACGAGCAGTACTTC. It codes for CASSPTTGRDEQYF.

The table lists this clone with a count of one. The V and J genes are TRBV4-3 and TRBJ1-2, with D unresolved. Germline loops: CDR1 LGHNA, CDR2 YSLEER. CDR3 length: 16 residues. The ends were cut back, 1 base at V and 4 bases at J, with 16 bases in the middle. This CDR3 reads CASSQGSRSALYGYTF. As DNA, the CDR3 is TGCGCCAGCAGCCAAGGAAGTCGGTCTGCCCTCTATGGCTACACCTTC.

This rearrangement joins TRBV4-2 to TRBJ1-2; D remains ambiguous. Looked up from germline, CDR1 is LGHNA and CDR2 is YNFKEQ. This CDR3 contains 13 residues. Trimming left V 4 bases short and J 4 bases short, with 10 bases between. The CDR3 region is CASSRPGPYGYTF. In nucleotides, the CDR3 is TGTGCCAGCAGCCGCCCCGGTCCCTATGGCTACACCTTC.

The chain joins TRBV7-9 to TRBJ2-1; TRBD1 is a possible D gene (6 bases). Trimming stripped 4 bases from V and 7 bases from J, with 8 bases between. This CDR3 region has 12 residues. Germline V lookup: CDR1 SEHNR, CDR2 FQNEAQ (reference sequence). CDR3 DNA sequence: TGTGCCAGCAGCTCCCAGGGGAATGAGCAGTTCTTC. Its translation: CASSSQGNEQFF.